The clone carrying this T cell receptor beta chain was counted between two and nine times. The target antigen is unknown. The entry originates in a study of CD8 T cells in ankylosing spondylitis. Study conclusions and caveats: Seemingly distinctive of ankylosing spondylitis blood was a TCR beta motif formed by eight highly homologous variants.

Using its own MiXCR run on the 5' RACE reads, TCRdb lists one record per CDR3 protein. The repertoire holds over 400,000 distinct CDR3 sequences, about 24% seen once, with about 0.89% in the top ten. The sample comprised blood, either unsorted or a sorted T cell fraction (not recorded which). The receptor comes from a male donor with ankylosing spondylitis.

CDR3 amino acids: CASSLALPPDTQYF. The CDR3, as DNA: TGTGCCAGCAGCTTAGCTCTCCCCCCAGATACGCAGTATTTT. This rearrangement joins TRBV7-8 to TRBJ2-3, with D hard to call. CDR3 size: 14 residues. Looked up from germline, CDR1 is SGHVS and CDR2 is FQNEAQ. Trimming shortened V by 0 bases and J by 4 bases, and 8 bases separated the two germline ends.